The entry below describes one T cell receptor (beta chain). The antigen remains undetermined. This record belongs to a study of T cell responses to AZD1222 COVID-19 vaccine. Study-level findings and limits: Targeting of unmutated variant regions was reportedly seen in nearly half of spike-specific TCRs. At baseline, just a handful of AZD1222 recipients tested seropositive. Possibly, clonal diversity was underestimated; donors were largely white British and included more females.

TCRdb keeps only in-frame clones here, not all; method: immunoSEQ multiplex PCR. Among about 180,000 clones listed, 90% to 95% were seen once. V lost 2 bases to trimming and J lost 5 bases, with 9 bases between them. The CDR3 has 14 residues. The germline V gene encodes CDR1 LGHDT and CDR2 YNNKEL (reference sequence). The receptor was derived from an adult who received the AZD1222 COVID-19 vaccine. The chain employs TRBV3-1 (or the pseudogene TRBV3-2) and TRBJ1-4, with D tentatively TRBD1 (5 bases). The sequences come from peripheral blood, collected 28 days after the second AZD1222 dose. The CDR3 nucleotides read TGTGCCAGCAGCCAAAGGACACTGAATGAAAAACTGTTTTTT. This gives the protein CASSQRTLNEKLFF.